This T cell receptor (beta chain) came from a study of T cells expressing NK-cell markers. Across the whole study: Investigators obtained TCR beta repertoires from sorted CD3+CD56+NKG2C+, CD3+CD56+NKG2C- and CD3+CD56-NKG2C+ T cells. Seven donors tested HCMV-seropositive and one tested seronegative among the eight sequenced. Findings of the study overall: Top CD8+ clonotypes included the dominant CD3+CD56+NKG2C+ clonotypes in 5 to 7 donors. These same clonotypes (in a few donors) also led the CD3+CD56-NKG2C+ fraction.

Remarks on this clonotype: Its target is unknown.

The CDR3 runs to 14 residues. Germline values: CDR1 SGHDT, CDR2 YYEEEE. Following a re-call of the 5' RACE reads, TCRdb has one entry per CDR3 protein and lacks DNA. The listing records fewer than 400,000 distinct CDR3 sequences. The origin of this receptor is a man aged 18-69 years in good health. The sequencing input was blood T cells: a sorted CD56 or NKG2C T cell subset, CD4+ or CD8+ T cells, or bulk PBMC T cells (not recorded which). The rearrangement uses TRBV5-6 and TRBJ2-5. The chain's CDR3 is CASSLGYTTETQYF.